This paragraph covers one T cell receptor beta chain sequence. This entry belongs to a study of blood T cell repertoires in COVID-19. In the original workflow: Estimation of nucleated cell counts was performed using reference gene primer amplification. TCRdb keeps only in-frame clones here, not all; method: immunoSEQ multiplex PCR. V, J and clone size derive from that table, while D and trimming were established from the DNA sequence. The data show 350,000 or so clones, 88% seen once. Germline CDR1 is SNHLY and CDR2 is FYNNEI. CDR3 length: 14 amino acids. V was trimmed by 3 bases and J by 8 bases, leaving 11 bases between them.

The chain employs TRBV2 and TRBJ1-6, with D possibly matching TRBD1 (6 bases). The material sequenced was peripheral blood. The sequence was collected from a woman aged 25 to 39 with COVID-19, enrolled during active disease. The DNA for the CDR3 is TGTGCCAGCAGTGAGAGGGGGGGTTATTCACCCCTCCACTTT. Translating gives CASSERGGYSPLHF.